This T cell receptor beta chain was obtained from a study of blood T cell repertoires in COVID-19. Study at large: The United States, Italy and Spain supplied acute and convalescent COVID-19 samples. PBMCs, B-cell-depleted T cells, or T cells were the source of the cDNA or gDNA that made up the material.

Those enrolled in Seattle joined during active infection and were followed longitudinally afterward. The protocol was immunoSEQ multiplex PCR, while the TCRdb copy is restricted to in-frame clones and leaves out a portion. Among 250,000 to 300,000 clones, approximately 88% were seen once, and the ten largest hold approximately 10%. CDR1 is LGHNA, CDR2 YSLEER, per germline. The CDR3 runs 16 residues. The trim removed 1 base at V and 4 bases at J, leaving 6 bases unmatched. This chain uses TRBV4-3 with TRBJ2-5, with TRBD2 identical over 10 bases. Sequenced input: peripheral blood. The origin of this receptor is an older woman with COVID-19, enrolled during active disease. CDR3 nucleotide sequence: TGCGCCAGCAGCCAAGCTATAGCGGGAGGAGGAGAGACCCAGTACTTC. It specifies CASSQAIAGGGETQYF.